This entry concerns a single T cell receptor beta chain. Its specific antigen is unknown. The read finishes 3 residues shy of the CDR3 end, and the germline J gene is used to complete it. TCR beta CDR3 regions were amplified by multiplex PCR from an average of about 1,100 ng genomic DNA per sample using the immunoSEQ assay. Primer bias was corrected in the assay by using a complete synthetic TCR repertoire to establish an amplification baseline. The amplicons were sequenced on the Illumina platform. The original pipeline was this. Sequences were error-corrected by clustering with frequency ratios and a modified nearest-neighbor algorithm and were then analyzed in the immunoSEQ Analyzer with IMGT gene definitions. TCR richness and evenness were averaged over 20 rarefaction repeats at each rarefaction depth, excluding samples with fewer sequences than the depth. Wilcoxon rank sum tests with FDR correction were used to compare V, D and J gene relative abundances between the groups. For the blinded duplicates, the intraclass correlation was about 96% for TCR richness and averaged approximately 76% across 66 gene segments. Not all clones reach the TCRdb copy of this immuneACCESS table, which keeps in-frame sequences only. Checked studies attribute under half of the gap to unresolved V genes and leave the rest unexplained. From that table come the V and J calls and clone size; the DNA was used to work out D and trimming. The table held for this sample gives some 32,000 clones. 2.5% to 3.5% of the sample lies in the top ten.

The source of the sample is a study of T cells in women clearing cervical HPV infection (dated by TCRdb to 2016 to 2019). As for the study more broadly: Cases were some 24 women with histologically confirmed HPV16-related CIN3 or worse, including a couple of invasive cancers. Controls were around 25 women whose single incident HPV16 infection cleared within 12 months without precancer or cancer developing. Case blood was taken at the visit when the lesion was first identified, whereas control blood was taken when infection was no longer detected. In the parent cohort, some 10,000 women aged 18 or older were enrolled in Guanacaste, Costa Rica, during about 1992 to 1994 and were followed for six to seven years. Among cases, blood sampling came a median of roughly 140 days after lesion detection, with an interquartile range of about 80 to 220 days. Five blinded duplicates per group were added as quality controls, giving 60 or so samples: 50 or so participants and some ten replicates. A median age of nearly 35 years was observed in cases versus approximately 38 in controls, and no significant differences in baseline characteristics were found. An exploratory proof-of-principle case-control study, nested within the Guanacaste HPV Natural History Study in Costa Rica, was conducted to compare TCR repertoires across cervical HPV16 outcomes. Since HLA typing was available for only a few women, HLA type could not be ruled out as a confounder. Cases were matched to controls by age within five years and by the year the sample was collected.

General findings and caveats noted by the study authors: The cross-sectional design could not show whether the associations came before the infection or were a result of it, and neither effector/memory subsets nor HPV-specific T cells were isolated. Cases were distinguished from controls with an estimated AUC of roughly 0.81 by random forest classifiers combining richness and V gene abundances. Lower TRBV6-7 relative abundance was observed in cases than in controls (0.11% versus 0.16%; Bonferroni P = 0.0008). Because the number of T cells in each sample was unknown, differences in richness could reflect differing T-cell content rather than repertoire biology. CIN3+ cases had significantly higher TCR repertoire richness than controls across sequencing depths, but evenness did not differ between the groups.

V sheds 3 bases and J sheds 1 base, leaving 4 bases between their ends. CDR1 and CDR2 are read off the germline V gene (reference sequence) as DFQATT and SNEGSKA. Taken from cysteine to phenylalanine, the CDR3 has 12 residues. The DNA shown is the part of the CDR3 that was read: 27 bases, in frame from base 1. Every participant had a single incident cervical HPV16 infection, and prevalent HPV16 infections were excluded. Cervical HPV DNA was detected by MY09/MY11 PCR and genotyped by dot-blot hybridization. Approximately 16 mL of heparinized blood were centrifuged, and the buffy coat was split into aliquots, frozen at -30 degrees C, and then kept at -80 degrees C. QIAGEN kits were used to extract genomic DNA from the buffy coat specimens.

The receptor's source is a woman aged 18 to 75 with a cervical HPV16 infection that either progressed to CIN3+ or cleared (not recorded which). The V and J genes are TRBV20-1 and TRBJ1-5, with the D gene uncertain. The sample was blood buffy coat. CDR3 reads: CSASISNQPQHF. The sequenced part of the CDR3 DNA is TGCAGTGCTAGTATCAGCAATCAGCCC.